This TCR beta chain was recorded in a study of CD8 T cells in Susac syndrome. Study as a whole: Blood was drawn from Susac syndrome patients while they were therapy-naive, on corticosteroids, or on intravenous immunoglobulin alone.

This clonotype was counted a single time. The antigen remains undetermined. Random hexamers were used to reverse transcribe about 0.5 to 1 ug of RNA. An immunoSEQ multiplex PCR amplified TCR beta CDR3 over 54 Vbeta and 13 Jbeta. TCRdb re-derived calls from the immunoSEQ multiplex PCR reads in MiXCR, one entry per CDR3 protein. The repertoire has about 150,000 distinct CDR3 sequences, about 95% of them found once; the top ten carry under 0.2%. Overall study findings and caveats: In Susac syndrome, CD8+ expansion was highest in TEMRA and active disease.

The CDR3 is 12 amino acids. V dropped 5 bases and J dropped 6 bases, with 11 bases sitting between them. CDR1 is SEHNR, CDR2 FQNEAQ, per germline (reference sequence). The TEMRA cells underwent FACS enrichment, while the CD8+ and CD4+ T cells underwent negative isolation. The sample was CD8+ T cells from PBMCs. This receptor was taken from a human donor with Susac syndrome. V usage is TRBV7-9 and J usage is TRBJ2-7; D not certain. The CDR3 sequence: CASSTATAEQYF. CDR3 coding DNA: TGTGCCAGCAGCACCGCTACAGCCGAGCAGTACTTC. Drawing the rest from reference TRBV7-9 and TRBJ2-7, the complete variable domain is DTGVSQNPRHKITKRGQNVTFRCDPISEHNRLYWYRQTLGQGPEFLTYFQNEAQLEKSRLLSDRFSAERPKGSFSTLEIQRTEQGDSAMYLCASSTATAEQYFGPGTRLTVT.